The present TCR beta chain was sequenced within a study of regulatory T cells in long-lasting Graves disease. Through Arm-PCR of CDR3 regions and iRepertoire HTBI primers, TCR beta libraries were built. Using its own MiXCR run on the multiplex PCR reads, TCRdb lists one record per CDR3 protein. This table holds some 340,000 distinct CDR3 sequences, roughly 25% found once. This CDR3 is built from 14 residues. Trimming removed 1 base from V and 5 bases from J, with 11 bases in between. Study-wide results and caveats: Newly diagnosed disease favored TRBV20-1 and TRBJ2-1 over persistent disease. Those with persistent Graves' had less TCR diversity than newly diagnosed patients. With a few thousand shared public clonotypes, persistent patients exceeded new patients, who shared roughly 920.

In this sample, this clonotype turned up many times. Its target is unknown. Time point denoted: persistent/refractory GD, antithyroid drugs over 5 years with positive TRAb. The authors made the TCR library using RNA they extracted from PBMCs. As a group, patients came from one endocrinology department in Xi'an, China. The origin of this receptor is a woman in her forties with Graves disease. The rearrangement uses TRBV12-3 or TRBV12-4 and TRBJ1-1; D gene uncertain. The sequencing used peripheral blood mononuclear cells (PBMCs), collected when the disease was refractory, from a patient treated with antithyroid drugs. DNA of the CDR3: TGTGCCAGCAGTTTAGTCGGCATTTGGACTGAAGCTTTCTTT. Its translation is CASSLVGIWTEAFF.